A selection of T cell receptor beta chains follows, all from one sample in a study of blood T cell repertoires in COVID-19. TCRdb keeps only in-frame clones here, not all; method: immunoSEQ multiplex PCR. The sample gives roughly 160,000 clones, roughly four fifths of which show up once; approximately 11% is in the top ten. Material for sequencing was PBMCs or T cells enriched from blood (not recorded which). Every receptor here comes from a man over 45 who had recovered from COVID-19. The CDR3 runs from the conserved cysteine through the conserved F or W. Fields, in order: J gene, clone size, D gene, V gene, CDR3 DNA, CDR3 protein. The D gene is left open where the match is weak. Expanded clones are given a class, and other clones once, few, many or no size at all.

J gene: TRBJ2-7; clone size: -; D gene: TRBD1; V gene: TRBV2; CDR3 DNA: TGTGCCAGCAGCCGGGACAGGGACTACGAGCAGTACTTC; CDR3 protein: CASSRDRDYEQYF
J gene: TRBJ2-1; clone size: -; D gene: -; V gene: TRBV7-3; CDR3 DNA: TGTGCCAGCAGCTTAACAACGAACCAAGCGGCTGAGCAGTTCTTC; CDR3 protein: CASSLTTNQAAEQFF
J gene: TRBJ2-7; clone size: -; D gene: -; V gene: TRBV29-1; CDR3 DNA: TGCAGCGTTCGACAGGATTCCTACGAGCAGTACTTC; CDR3 protein: CSVRQDSYEQYF
J gene: TRBJ2-2; clone size: -; D gene: TRBD1; V gene: TRBV6-5; CDR3 DNA: TGTGCCAGCAGGGACGGACAGGTCAACACCGGGGAGCTGTTTTTT; CDR3 protein: CASRDGQVNTGELFF
J gene: TRBJ1-6; clone size: -; D gene: -; V gene: TRBV5-1; CDR3 DNA: TGCGCCAGCAGCTTGGCAGGGTCCTCTAATTCACCCCTCCACTTT; CDR3 protein: CASSLAGSSNSPLHF
J gene: TRBJ2-2; clone size: -; D gene: TRBD2; V gene: TRBV7-2; CDR3 DNA: TGTGCCAGCAGCGCGACTAGCGGGAGGTGGACCGGGGAGCTGTTTTTT; CDR3 protein: CASSATSGRWTGELFF
J gene: TRBJ1-5; clone size: -; D gene: TRBD1; V gene: TRBV28; CDR3 DNA: TGTGCCAGCAGTTTCTCTGGACAGGGCCTTCAGCCCCAGCATTTT; CDR3 protein: CASSFSGQGLQPQHF
J gene: TRBJ2-5; clone size: -; D gene: TRBD2; V gene: TRBV28; CDR3 DNA: TGTGCCAGCAGTTCCCCGACTAGCGGGAGCCAAGAGACCCAGTACTTC; CDR3 protein: CASSSPTSGSQETQYF
J gene: TRBJ2-3; clone size: -; D gene: TRBD2; V gene: TRBV5-5; CDR3 DNA: TGTGCCAGCAGCTTGGAGGGACTAGCGGGAGTAGGGACAGATACGCAGTATTTT; CDR3 protein: CASSLEGLAGVGTDTQYF
J gene: TRBJ2-3; clone size: -; D gene: -; V gene: TRBV6-1; CDR3 DNA: TGTGCCAGCAGTGATCGTTGGGGGGACGGGAGAGATACGCAGTATTTT; CDR3 protein: CASSDRWGDGRDTQYF
J gene: TRBJ1-1; clone size: -; D gene: -; V gene: TRBV7-3; CDR3 DNA: -; CDR3 protein: CASSVGAGNSVFF
J gene: TRBJ1-1; clone size: -; D gene: -; V gene: TRBV6-1; CDR3 DNA: TGTGCCAGCAGTGATCTCAACAGGGTGGGCGGCGGAGCTTTCTTT; CDR3 protein: CASSDLNRVGGGAFF
J gene: TRBJ2-7; clone size: -; D gene: -; V gene: TRBV5-1; CDR3 DNA: TGCGCCAGCAATCCCGACGGCGGAAGAGCCTACGAGCAGTACTTC; CDR3 protein: CASNPDGGRAYEQYF
J gene: TRBJ2-1; clone size: -; D gene: TRBD2; V gene: TRBV20-1; CDR3 DNA: TGCAGTGCTAGTTCTAGCGGGGGGGTCAATGAGCAGTTCTTC; CDR3 protein: CSASSSGGVNEQFF
J gene: TRBJ1-5; clone size: -; D gene: -; V gene: TRBV2; CDR3 DNA: TGTGCCAGCAGTGAATTTGGCAGCAATCAGCCCCAGCATTTT; CDR3 protein: CASSEFGSNQPQHF
J gene: TRBJ1-5; clone size: once; D gene: TRBD1; V gene: TRBV6-6; CDR3 DNA: TGTGCCAGCAGGTCCGGGACAGGCGATAGCAATCAGCCCCAGCATTTT; CDR3 protein: CASRSGTGDSNQPQHF
J gene: TRBJ2-7; clone size: -; D gene: -; V gene: TRBV6-5; CDR3 DNA: TGTGCCAGCAGTCCCGCGGGGACCTACGAGCAGTACTTC; CDR3 protein: CASSPAGTYEQYF
J gene: TRBJ2-7; clone size: once; D gene: -; V gene: TRBV28; CDR3 DNA: TGTGCCAGCAGTGGCCGGGACATGAGCTCCTACGAGCAGTACTTC; CDR3 protein: CASSGRDMSSYEQYF
J gene: TRBJ2-7; clone size: few; D gene: TRBD2; V gene: TRBV5-1; CDR3 DNA: TGCGCCAGCAGCTCGGCGGGGACTAGCGGTCTAGGGGGGTCAGATAAGCAGTACTTC; CDR3 protein: CASSSAGTSGLGGSDKQYF
J gene: TRBJ2-1; clone size: -; D gene: -; V gene: TRBV6-5; CDR3 DNA: TGTGCCAGCAGTAGGTCTGGGACGGGAGAGGATGAGCAGTTCTTC; CDR3 protein: CASSRSGTGEDEQFF
J gene: TRBJ1-1; clone size: -; D gene: -; V gene: TRBV5-4; CDR3 DNA: TGTGCCAGCAGCTTGGCCCCAGAACTAAACACTGAAGCTTTCTTT; CDR3 protein: CASSLAPELNTEAFF
J gene: TRBJ2-3; clone size: -; D gene: TRBD1; V gene: TRBV24-1; CDR3 DNA: TGTGCCACCAGTGATTTAGGACAGGGAAGAGATACGCAGTATTTT; CDR3 protein: CATSDLGQGRDTQYF
J gene: TRBJ1-1; clone size: -; D gene: -; V gene: TRBV29-1; CDR3 DNA: TGCAGCGTTGTTGCGGCAACTGAAGCTTTCTTT; CDR3 protein: CSVVAATEAFF
J gene: TRBJ2-2; clone size: few; D gene: TRBD2; V gene: TRBV5-5; CDR3 DNA: TGTGCCAGCAGCTTGTCTAGGCTAGCGGGGGGGCCGTCCGGGGAGCTGTTTTTT; CDR3 protein: CASSLSRLAGGPSGELFF
J gene: TRBJ2-3; clone size: -; D gene: -; V gene: TRBV27; CDR3 DNA: TGTGCCAGCAGTCCACGTTGGACAGAGCCGCAGTATTTT; CDR3 protein: CASSPRWTEPQYF
J gene: TRBJ2-5; clone size: once; D gene: TRBD2; V gene: TRBV28; CDR3 DNA: TGTGCCAGCAGTTTTCTAGCGGGAGGGCCCGGGGAGACCCAGTACTTC; CDR3 protein: CASSFLAGGPGETQYF
J gene: TRBJ2-7; clone size: -; D gene: TRBD2; V gene: TRBV7-6; CDR3 DNA: TGTGCCAGCAGCCAGGGACTAGCGGGGAACGAGCAGTACTTC; CDR3 protein: CASSQGLAGNEQYF
J gene: TRBJ1-1; clone size: -; D gene: -; V gene: TRBV5-4; CDR3 DNA: TGTGCCAGCAGCGGAGGGGTGGGGCAGGCTAACACTGAAGCTTTCTTT; CDR3 protein: CASSGGVGQANTEAFF
J gene: TRBJ2-7; clone size: -; D gene: -; V gene: TRBV5-1; CDR3 DNA: TGCGCCAGCAGCATCAGGTTTAGCTCCTACGAGCAGTACTTC; CDR3 protein: CASSIRFSSYEQYF
J gene: TRBJ2-5; clone size: -; D gene: TRBD1; V gene: TRBV2; CDR3 DNA: TGTGCCAGCAGTGTCCGCCGCGTGACAGGGAACCAAGAGACCCAGTACTTC; CDR3 protein: CASSVRRVTGNQETQYF
J gene: TRBJ2-2; clone size: -; D gene: -; V gene: TRBV3-1/TRBV3-2; CDR3 DNA: TGTGCCAGCAGCCCGTCGGGGGGCAACACCGGGGAGCTGTTTTTT; CDR3 protein: CASSPSGGNTGELFF
J gene: TRBJ2-4; clone size: -; D gene: TRBD2; V gene: TRBV14; CDR3 DNA: TGTGCCAGCAGCCAAGCCTCATGGCGGGGGGTTTCCGGAAACATTCAGTACTTC; CDR3 protein: CASSQASWRGVSGNIQYF
J gene: TRBJ2-7; clone size: -; D gene: TRBD2; V gene: TRBV5-1; CDR3 DNA: TGCGCCAGCAGCTTGGAGCGGTGGCGGACTAGAGGAGACGAGCAGTACTTC; CDR3 protein: CASSLERWRTRGDEQYF
J gene: TRBJ2-5; clone size: -; D gene: TRBD2; V gene: TRBV4-2; CDR3 DNA: TGTGCCAGCAGCCAACTGTCTAGCGGGAGCACGGGAGAGACCCAGTACTTC; CDR3 protein: CASSQLSSGSTGETQYF
J gene: TRBJ2-1; clone size: once; D gene: -; V gene: TRBV5-1; CDR3 DNA: TGCGCCAGCAGCTGGGGGGTGAATGAGCAGTTCTTC; CDR3 protein: CASSWGVNEQFF
J gene: TRBJ1-2; clone size: -; D gene: -; V gene: TRBV19; CDR3 DNA: TGTGCCAGTAGTATTGTGACAGGTTCGGATTATGGCTACACCTTC; CDR3 protein: CASSIVTGSDYGYTF
J gene: TRBJ2-2; clone size: -; D gene: -; V gene: TRBV6-4; CDR3 DNA: TGTGCCAGCAGTCGAGGGTTTACCGGGGAGCTGTTTTTT; CDR3 protein: CASSRGFTGELFF
J gene: TRBJ1-5; clone size: -; D gene: -; V gene: TRBV3-1/TRBV3-2; CDR3 DNA: TGTGCCAGCAGCCAACGGGGTACCAATCAGCCCCAGCATTTT; CDR3 protein: CASSQRGTNQPQHF